This T cell receptor beta chain was sequenced for a study of coeliac disease. Overall study findings and caveats: Unbiased detection of gliadin-specific T cells was judged not feasible with this approach. Lower clonality than controls marked TRB and TRG repertoires from active celiac intraepithelial and lamina propria samples.

This clone was detected only a few times. Its antigen is as yet unknown. Sequencing was performed with immunoSEQ multiplex PCR; in TCRdb, only in-frame clones are kept and a portion is missing. The sample comprises thousands of clones, 55% to 75% of which are singletons, and roughly 6% rests with the top ten. Germline V gene data show CDR1 as LGHNA and CDR2 as YNFKEQ. This CDR3 comprises 13 residues. Trimming took off 0 bases at V and 3 bases at J, with 3 bases between the two ends. The source is a young man with celiac disease. The sequencing input was lamina propria lymphocytes from the gut. The rearrangement uses TRBV4-2 and TRBJ1-5; no reliable D call. This chain's CDR3 is CASSQDNNQPQHF. In DNA, the CDR3 is TGTGCCAGCAGCCAAGATAACAATCAGCCCCAGCATTTT.